This passage covers 18 T cell receptor beta chains from one sample sequenced in a study of regulatory T cells in long-lasting Graves disease. In building TCR beta libraries, iRepertoire HTBI primers were used together with Arm-PCR of CDR3 regions. From the multiplex PCR reads, TCRdb called clonotypes with MiXCR, one entry per CDR3 protein. The sample carries about 430,000 distinct CDR3 sequences, 20% to 25% recorded once. Described time point: persistent/refractory GD, antithyroid drugs over 5 years with positive TRAb. Preparation of the TCR library used RNA extracted from PBMCs. Source: peripheral blood mononuclear cells (PBMCs), taken when the disease was refractory, from a patient treated with antithyroid drugs. These receptors all come from a female donor with Graves disease.

This clonotype was seen ten or more times. The J gene is TRBJ1-1, the V gene TRBV28, with D uncertain. Per germline, CDR1 MDHEN and CDR2 SYDVKM. Trimming took 5 bases from V and 10 from J, leaving 14 bases between them. The CDR3 spans 12 residues. This CDR3 reads CASSNYEVRAFF. CDR3 in DNA: TGTGCCAGCAGTAACTACGAGGTGCGAGCTTTCTTT.

The CDR3 DNA is TGTGCCAGCAGCTTGGGCCGAGGCCTCACCGGGGAGCTGTTTTTT. Its protein is CASSLGRGLTGELFF. The chain recombines TRBV5-8 with TRBJ2-2; D is uncertain. This CDR3 is built from 15 residues. V lost 0 bases and J 4 bases, leaving 10 bases between the germline ends. Germline V gene sequence: CDR1 SGHTS, CDR2 YDEGEE.

This clonotype was seen repeatedly, ten times or more. CDR3: CASSPGQYYTEAFF. In DNA, the CDR3 is TGTGCCAGCAGTCCAGGACAGTACTACACTGAAGCTTTCTTT. V gene TRBV27 combines with J gene TRBJ1-1, with D tentatively TRBD1 (6 bases). The CDR3 covers 14 residues. V dropped 5 bases and J dropped 3 bases, with 13 bases sitting between them. CDR1 and CDR2 (germline): MNHEY, SMNVEV (reference sequence).

This clonotype was counted many times. The chain joins TRBV6-1 to TRBJ2-7; weak D call: TRBD1 (6 bases). This CDR3 has 13 residues. Germline CDR1 and CDR2: MNHNS and SASEGT. V shed 4 bases and J shed 6 bases, with 13 bases lying between them. CDR3 in DNA: TGTGCCAGCAGTGTGACAGGCACACGCGAGCAGTACTTC. It codes for CASSVTGTREQYF.

V is TRBV28 and J is TRBJ2-3; 13 bases are shared with TRBD2. CDR1 and CDR2 from the germline V gene are MDHEN and SYDVKM. With 5 bases clipped from V and 7 bases from J, the junction kept 15 bases outside the gene matches. The CDR3 contains 18 residues. This CDR3 reads CASSEAWTSGRVSHTQYF. In nucleotides, the CDR3 is TGTGCCAGCAGTGAAGCATGGACTAGCGGGAGAGTTTCTCATACGCAGTATTTT.

This clonotype was observed a handful of times. The rearrangement uses TRBV15 and TRBJ2-5; 7 positions agree with TRBD2. Germline loops: CDR1 LNHNV, CDR2 YYDKDF (reference sequence). After removal of 0 bases from V and 5 bases from J, the junction contained 15 bases not matched to a gene. The length of the CDR3 is 18 residues. The CDR3 bases are TGTGCCACCAGCAGAGATCCTGTGTGGACTAGGGGTGACGAGACCCAGTACTTC. Protein product: CATSRDPVWTRGDETQYF.

The V call is TRBV9, the J call TRBJ2-1; 11 bases are a match to TRBD2. V lost 3 bases to trimming and J lost 4 bases; unmatched junction nucleotides: 15. CDR3 length equals 19 residues. In germline, CDR1 is SGDLS, CDR2 YYNGEE. CDR3 residues: CASSGNTGVSGRAYNEQFF. CDR3 DNA: TGTGCCAGCAGCGGGAATACAGGGGTTAGCGGGAGGGCTTACAATGAGCAGTTCTTC.

There are many counts of this clonotype. The rearrangement uses TRBV5-1 and TRBJ2-2; 11 bases align to TRBD1. V was clipped by 4 bases and J by 5 bases; unmatched bases: 7. Per the germline V gene, CDR1 is SGHRS and CDR2 is YFSETQ. The CDR3 is made up of 16 amino acids. This chain's CDR3 is CASSPDRGRRTGELFF. CDR3 DNA: TGCGCCAGCAGCCCGGACAGGGGGCGTCGGACCGGGGAGCTGTTTTTT.

In its sample, this clonotype was seen many times. V and J are TRBV6-1 and TRBJ2-7, with D unresolved. The germline V gene encodes CDR1 MNHNS and CDR2 SASEGT. V was cut by 6 bases and J by 0 bases, with 9 bases left in between. The CDR3 is 13 amino acids. CDR3 sequence (DNA): TGTGCCAGCAGCCAACCTCCCTCCTACGAGCAGTACTTC. Its protein is CASSQPPSYEQYF.

V usage is TRBV20-1 and J usage is TRBJ2-3; D tentatively fits TRBD1 or TRBD2 (6 bases each). This CDR3 spans 13 amino acids. The germline V gene has CDR1 DFQATT and CDR2 SNEGSKA (reference sequence). Trimming removed 5 bases at V and 2 bases at J, with 11 bases between. Here the CDR3 DNA reads TGCAGTGCTCACTCGGGGGCCACAGATACGCAGTATTTT. Amino acid sequence: CSAHSGATDTQYF.

This clonotype was found a few times. The chain combines TRBV7-9 with TRBJ1-3; 8 bases align to TRBD1. The CDR3 is made up of 18 amino acids. Germline V gene lookup returns CDR1 SEHNR and CDR2 FQNEAQ (reference sequence). Trimming cost V 5 bases and J 0 bases; bases outside gene matches: 12. The chain's CDR3 is CASSPGTGDLDSGNTIYF. The CDR3 coding sequence is TGTGCCAGCAGCCCCGGGACAGGCGACCTTGACTCTGGAAACACCATATATTTT.

This clonotype was counted only a few times. The rearrangement links TRBV19 to TRBJ1-1; D might be TRBD1 (5 bases). Trimming took off 3 bases at V and 5 bases at J, with 13 bases between the two ends. Germline CDR1 reads LNHDA; CDR2 reads SQIVND (reference sequence). There are 14 residues in the CDR3. The CDR3 DNA follows: TGTGCCAGTAGTATCCGGTCAGGGTCTACTGAAGCTTTCTTT. Translated: CASSIRSGSTEAFF.

This clonotype was counted ten times or more. DNA for the CDR3: TGTGCCAGCAGTTTTACGGAAAACGAGCAGTACTTC. Protein: CASSFTENEQYF. V gene TRBV12-3 or TRBV12-4 combines with J gene TRBJ2-7; D not resolved. Trimming stripped 3 bases from V and 5 bases from J, with 8 bases between. This CDR3 has 12 amino acids.

This clonotype was seen a few times. The chain combines TRBV30 with TRBJ2-2, with D perhaps matching TRBD1 or TRBD2 (5 bases each). This CDR3 has 13 amino acids. Trimming cost V 8 bases and J 2 bases, with 12 bases left between them. Looked up from germline, CDR1 is GTSNPN and CDR2 is SVGIG (reference sequence). The CDR3: CAHSGHNTGELFF. In DNA form, the CDR3 reads TGTGCCCACAGCGGACACAACACCGGGGAGCTGTTTTTT.

This clonotype was recorded a few times. The chain employs TRBV20-1 and TRBJ2-5; a weak D match, TRBD1 (6 bases). The ends were cut back, 2 bases at V and 1 base at J, with 14 bases in the middle. CDR1 and CDR2 from the germline V gene are DFQATT and SNEGSKA (reference sequence). The CDR3 runs to 15 residues. CDR3 sequence (DNA): TGCAGTGCTAGAAATTTCCAGGGGACCCAAGAGACCCAGTACTTC. It encodes CSARNFQGTQETQYF.

There are many counts of this clonotype. The chain carries TRBV2 and TRBJ1-1, with TRBD1 matching over 7 bases. Germline CDR1 is SNHLY and CDR2 is FYNNEI. V trimming: 5 bases; J trimming: 0 bases; junction bases outside the gene matches: 9. The CDR3 length is 16 residues. The CDR3 loop is CASSTTGQAMNTEAFF. CDR3 coding DNA: TGTGCCAGCAGTACGACCGGACAGGCTATGAACACTGAAGCTTTCTTT.

The chain combines TRBV30 with TRBJ2-3; D is ambiguous. The CDR3 extends over 12 amino acids. The germline gives CDR1 GTSNPN, CDR2 SVGIG (reference sequence). Trimming stripped 4 bases from V and 0 bases from J, with 5 bases between. CDR3 sequence reads: CAWKGSTDTQYF. The CDR3 DNA reads as TGTGCCTGGAAAGGTAGCACAGATACGCAGTATTTT.

Ten or more counts support this clonotype. The chain uses TRBV6-1 and TRBJ1-1; D unresolved. Trimming removed 8 bases at V and 4 bases at J, with 8 bases between. CDR1 is MNHNS, CDR2 SASEGT, per germline. The CDR3 covers 11 residues. In DNA, the CDR3 is TGTGCCAGCCACGGTAGCACTGAAGCTTTCTTT. Translating gives CASHGSTEAFF.